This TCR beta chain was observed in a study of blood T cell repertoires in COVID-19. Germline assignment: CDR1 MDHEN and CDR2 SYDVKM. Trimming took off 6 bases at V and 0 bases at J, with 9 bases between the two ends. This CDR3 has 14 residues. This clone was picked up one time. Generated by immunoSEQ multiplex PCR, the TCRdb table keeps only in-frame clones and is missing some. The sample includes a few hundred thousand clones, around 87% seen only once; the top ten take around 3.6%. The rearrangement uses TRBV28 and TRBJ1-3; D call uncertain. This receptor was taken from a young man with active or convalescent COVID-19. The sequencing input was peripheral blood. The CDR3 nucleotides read TGTGCCAGCAGCCCTCGGGGCTCTGGAAACACCATATATTTT. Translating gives CASSPRGSGNTIYF. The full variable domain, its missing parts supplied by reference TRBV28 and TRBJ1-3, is DVKVTQSSRYLVKRTGEKVFLECVQDMDHENMFWYRQDPGLGLRLIYFSYDVKMKEKGDIPEGYSVSREKKERFSLILESASTNQTSMYLCASSPRGSGNTIYFGEGSWLTVV.